This T cell receptor (beta chain) was retrieved from a study of blood T cell repertoires in COVID-19. For the study at large: Collection of acute and convalescent COVID-19 samples took place in the United States, Italy and Spain. PBMCs, B-cell-depleted T cells, or T cells provided the cDNA or gDNA that made up the material.

CDR3 size: 14 residues. Trimming removed 5 bases from V and 2 bases from J; junction bases left unmatched: 1. The V gene's germline CDR1 is LNHDA and CDR2 SQIVND (reference sequence). In the study's own analysis: Cell counts per sample came from amplifying reference gene primers. Sequenced by immunoSEQ multiplex PCR; TCRdb stores in-frame clones only, minus some. The DNA was the basis for D and trimming; V, J and clone size are from that table. Of over 70,000 clones detected, about four fifths appear once; the ten largest clones hold roughly 18%. Sequenced input: peripheral blood. The chain joins TRBV19 to TRBJ1-5; 9 bases line up with TRBD1. The clonotype was recovered from a man between 65 and 79 years old who had recovered from COVID-19. The CDR3, as DNA: TGTGCCAGTAGTGACAGGGGGGGCAATCAGCCCCAGCATTTT. This gives the protein CASSDRGGNQPQHF. Combining the CDR3 with reference TRBV19 and TRBJ1-5 gives the whole variable domain DGGITQSPKYLFRKEGQNVTLSCEQNLNHDAMYWYRQDPGQGLRLIYYSQIVNDFQKGDIAEGYSVSREKKESFPLTVTSAQKNPTAFYLCASSDRGGNQPQHFGDGTRLSIL.